What follows describes a single T cell receptor (beta chain). This specimen comes from a study of blood T cell repertoires in COVID-19. Across the whole study: COVID-19 samples, acute and convalescent, were from the United States, Italy and Spain. In each case, the material was cDNA or gDNA derived from T cells, B-cell-depleted T cells, or PBMCs.

This CDR3 contains 14 residues. Profiling relied on immunoSEQ multiplex PCR, and the TCRdb table lists in-frame clones only, not all of them. The sample contains 300,000 to 350,000 clones, more than 75% of which appear only once. The chain has TRBV21-1 and TRBJ2-5; the table gives TRBD2 as D, unverified against the DNA. TRBV21-1 is a listed pseudogene. Source material: peripheral blood. This TCR was recovered from a woman under 30 who had recovered from COVID-19. For the CDR3, the DNA is TGTGCCAGGGAAGCGGGAGGACGCCTGGAGACCCAGTACTTC. This codes for CAREAGGRLETQYF.